This paragraph reports one T cell receptor (beta chain). Its antigen is as yet unknown. This entry belongs to a study of shared clonotypes between healthy human individuals. CDR1 and CDR2 (germline): MNHEY, SMNVEV (reference sequence). CDR3 length: 13 amino acids. Between the trimmed V and J ends, which lost 8 bases and 6 bases, there was a span of 14 bases. Some clones are missing from TCRdb's copy, which holds only in-frame ones; the method was immunoSEQ multiplex PCR. This sample has 1.5 million to 1.9 million clones, with about 98% found just once. Points from the study as a whole: Naive CD4 clonotypes overlapped across a handful of donors at approximately 5%. Sequencing depth was predicted to influence how clonotypes are shared among donors.

The sequence derives from a man aged 25-45 years in good health. Sequencing was done on a sample of naive CD4+ T cells sorted from blood. Sample subset: CD45RA+ positively selected. The chain couples TRBV27 to TRBJ1-5; perhaps TRBD1 as D (5 bases). Written as DNA, the CDR3 is TGTGCCAGCGCCGAGAGGGGCCTTCAGCCCCAGCATTTT. Translating gives CASAERGLQPQHF.